This T cell receptor (beta chain) was sequenced for a study of response to subunit inactivated influenza vaccine. MiXCR was run by TCRdb on the RT-PCR reads, yielding one entry per CDR3 protein. The table records approximately 170,000 distinct CDR3 sequences, over 9.5% of them present only once. This clonotype was picked up a small number of times. These data also featured in a second study, about T cells expressing NK-cell markers. According to that study: The TCR beta cDNA came from 5'RACE template switching with UMIs. It was sorted CD3+CD56-NKG2C+, CD3+CD56+NKG2C- and CD3+CD56+NKG2C+ T cells that provided the TCR beta repertoires. Among eight sequenced donors, seven carried HCMV seropositivity while one was seronegative. Each of several donors carried dominant NKG2C+ clonotypes accounting for about 1.0-8% of CD8+ T cells.

This clonotype originated in a man in his fifties who received an inactivated influenza vaccine. This sample comprised CD8+ T cells sorted from PBMCs, obtained about 12 days after vaccination.

CDR3 amino acids: CASSELMWDTTSRNQPQHF. The CDR3 nucleotides are TGTGCCAGCAGTGAATTAATGTGGGACACCACATCTCGCAATCAGCCCCAGCATTTT. This sequence joins TRBV6-1 and TRBJ1-5; a weak D match, TRBD1 (6 bases). Germline lookup yields CDR1 MNHNS and CDR2 SASEGT. V was cut by 2 bases and J by 2 bases, with 22 bases left in between. This CDR3 comprises 19 residues.